The rows below give T cell receptor beta chains drawn from one sample of a study of blood T cells in healthy people across ages. TCRdb recomputed calls from the 5' RACE reads with MiXCR, one row per CDR3 protein. The sample includes 890,000 or so distinct CDR3 sequences, approximately 65% seen only once; the top ten take around 30%. Input material: blood. All receptors come from a man under 40 in good health. Each CDR3 is given with its conserved first and last residue. D genes are given only for firm matches. Where a row states a size, it is once, few, many or the class of an expanded clone; other rows omit it.

>TRBD1|TRBJ1-2|TRBV5-1|14|-
TGCGCCAGCAGCTTCCCAGGGGGCGCTTATGGCTACACCTTC
CASSFPGGAYGYTF
>TRBD1|TRBJ2-1|TRBV12-3/TRBV12-4|14|few
TGTGCCAGCACCTTAGACAGGGAGTACAATGAGCAGTTCTTC
CASTLDREYNEQFF
>-|TRBJ2-6|TRBV2|18|-
TGTGCCAGCAGTGGGGACCAGAGCTTAAGCTCTGGGGCCAACGTCCTGACTTTC
CASSGDQSLSSGANVLTF
>TRBD2|TRBJ2-1|TRBV7-2|15|few
TGTGCCAGCAGCGCCCGGACTAGCGACGTCAATGAGCAGTTCTTC
CASSARTSDVNEQFF
>TRBD2|TRBJ2-7|TRBV7-2|16|many
TGTGCCAGCAGCTTATGGTCTAGCGGGGGTTCCTACGAGCAGTACTTC
CASSLWSSGGSYEQYF
>-|TRBJ2-7|TRBV9|13|-
TGTGCCAGCAGCCTGGCCCTAGATTTCGAGCAGTACTTC
CASSLALDFEQYF
>TRBD1|TRBJ2-7|TRBV6-2/TRBV6-3|13|-
TGTGCCAGCAGAGGGACAGGGGCCTACGAGCAGTACTTC
CASRGTGAYEQYF
>-|TRBJ2-7|TRBV2|14|-
TGTGCCAGCAGTGAAGGGCACAACTCCTACGAGCAGTACTTC
CASSEGHNSYEQYF
>TRBD1|TRBJ2-2|TRBV29-1|14|-
TGCAGCGTTGAAGTTTCAGGGGGCACCGGGGAGCTGTTTTTT
CSVEVSGGTGELFF
>-|TRBJ1-1|TRBV7-2|14|-
TGTGCCAGCAGCCATGTAGTCGGGAACACTGAAGCTTTCTTT
CASSHVVGNTEAFF
>TRBD1|TRBJ1-2|TRBV20-1|13|-
TGCAGTGCTAGGACAGGGGTTGGCTATGGCTACACCTTC
CSARTGVGYGYTF
>-|TRBJ2-7|TRBV7-2|14|-
TGTGCCAGCAGCTTCGGGACCACATCCTACGAGCAGTACTTC
CASSFGTTSYEQYF
>TRBD2|TRBJ2-7|TRBV20-1|15|few
TGCAGTGCTAGAAAGGGGACTAGCGGGGGTTACGAGCAGTACTTC
CSARKGTSGGYEQYF
>-|TRBJ2-7|TRBV7-9|16|once
TGTGCCAGCAGCTTGACGGACATCCACCTCTCCTACGAGCAGTACTTC
CASSLTDIHLSYEQYF
>TRBD2|TRBJ2-5|TRBV20-1|14|-
TGCAGTGCTAGTAAGCGGGGGTACCAAGAGACCCAGTACTTC
CSASKRGYQETQYF
>-|TRBJ2-3|TRBV7-2|14|few
TGTGCCAGCAGCCCGAACAAGATTTCAGATACGCAGTATTTT
CASSPNKISDTQYF
>TRBD2|TRBJ2-5|TRBV12-3/TRBV12-4|16|few
TGTGCCAGCAGCGAATCCGGGACTAGCGGGACGGGGACCCAGTACTTC
CASSESGTSGTGTQYF
>TRBD1|TRBJ2-3|TRBV5-6|17|-
TGTGCCAGCAGCTTGGCCGGTAGGGGGCTGAGCACGGATACGCAGTATTTT
CASSLAGRGLSTDTQYF
>TRBD1|TRBJ2-7|TRBV6-5|14|-
TGTGCCAGCAGTAACTGGGACAGTAACTACGAGCAGTACTTC
CASSNWDSNYEQYF
>-|TRBJ2-2|TRBV4-2|13|-
TGTGCCAGCAGCCAAGAGCGAAGCGGGGAGCTGTTTTTT
CASSQERSGELFF
>TRBD1|TRBJ1-2|TRBV25-1|14|-
TGTGCCAGCAGGGGGACAGGGGTAGGCTATGGCTACACCTTC
CASRGTGVGYGYTF
>-|TRBJ1-5|TRBV7-2|13|few
TGTGCCAGCAGCTTAGCGCTAAATCAGCCCCAGCATTTT
CASSLALNQPQHF
>-|TRBJ2-1|TRBV9|13|-
TGTGCCAGCAGCGTATATGGGTCCAATGAGCAGTTCTTC
CASSVYGSNEQFF
>-|TRBJ2-7|TRBV7-9|12|many
TGTGCCAGCAGCCTGGGACGGTACGAGCAGTACTTC
CASSLGRYEQYF
>-|TRBJ2-7|TRBV28|14|-
TGTGCCAGCAGTTTTGTTCGGCCCAGGGACGAGCAGTACTTC
CASSFVRPRDEQYF
>TRBD1|TRBJ2-7|TRBV5-1|15|-
TGCGCCAGCAGCTTGAGGGGGCACTTCTCCTACGAGCAGTACTTC
CASSLRGHFSYEQYF
>-|TRBJ2-7|TRBV6-6|12|-
TGTGCCAGCATCGACGGTTCCTACGAGCAGTACTTC
CASIDGSYEQYF